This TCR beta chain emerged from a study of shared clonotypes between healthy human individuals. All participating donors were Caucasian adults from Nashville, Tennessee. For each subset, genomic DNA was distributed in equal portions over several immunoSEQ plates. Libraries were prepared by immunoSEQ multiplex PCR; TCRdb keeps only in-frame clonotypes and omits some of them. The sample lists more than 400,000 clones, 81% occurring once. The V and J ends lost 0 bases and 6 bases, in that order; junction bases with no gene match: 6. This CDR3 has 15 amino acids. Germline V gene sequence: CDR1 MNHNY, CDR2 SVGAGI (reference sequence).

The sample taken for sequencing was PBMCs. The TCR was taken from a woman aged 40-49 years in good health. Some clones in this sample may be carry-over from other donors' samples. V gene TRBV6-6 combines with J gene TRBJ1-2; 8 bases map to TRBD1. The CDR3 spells CASSYSTTGADGYTF. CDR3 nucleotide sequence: TGTGCCAGCAGTTACTCGACGACAGGGGCCGATGGCTACACCTTC.